This TCR beta chain is from a study of blood T cell repertoires in COVID-19. Per the original data handling: Cell counts per sample came from amplifying reference gene primers. Generated by immunoSEQ multiplex PCR, the TCRdb table keeps only in-frame clones and is missing some. V and J calls and clone size follow that table, whereas D and trimming were derived from the DNA. The data contain 120,000 to 150,000 clones, 85% to 90% of them seen just once; the ten biggest clones take up about an eighth. The length of the CDR3 is 14 residues. CDR1 MDHEN and CDR2 SYDVKM come from the germline V gene. The junction had 6 bases not matched to a gene; V was cut back by 1 base and J by 7 bases.

The receptor comes from a man aged 18 to 30 with COVID-19, enrolled during active disease. The sample taken for sequencing was peripheral blood. This chain links TRBV28 with TRBJ1-2, with TRBD1 matching over 7 bases. CDR3 DNA sequence: TGTGCCAGCAGTTTATTGGTCAGGGGGATTGGCTACACCTTC. This encodes CASSLLVRGIGYTF.